This TCR beta chain was captured in a study of CD8 T cells in Susac syndrome. Random hexamers were used to reverse transcribe an amount of roughly 0.5 to 1 ug RNA. Using its own MiXCR run on the immunoSEQ multiplex PCR reads, TCRdb lists one record per CDR3 protein. The sample has about 300,000 distinct CDR3 sequences, 92% seen once; the top ten hold around 0.07%. CDR3 size: 12 residues. Germline V gene data show CDR1 as SQVTM and CDR2 as ANQGSEA. V shed 6 bases, J shed 8 bases, and the junction held 6 bases outside the gene matches. V usage is TRBV29-1 and J usage is TRBJ2-1; TRBD2 matches 8 bases. This clonotype was obtained from a human donor with multiple sclerosis. The sequencing sample was made of CD4+ T cells from PBMCs. CDR3 in DNA: TGCAGCGTCACCGGGACTAGTGATGAGCAGTTCTTC. Translated, it gives CSVTGTSDEQFF.